These T cell receptor beta chains were read from a single sample in a study of cytomegalovirus exposure and HLA in healthy donors. The table came from immunoSEQ multiplex PCR; TCRdb's copy has only in-frame clones and leaves some out. Of roughly 120,000 clones listed, 75% to 80% are singletons. Source material: PBMCs. These receptors all stem from a man aged 40-49 years in good health and CMV-seronegative. Both conserved end residues are part of each CDR3. Clone size is not always given. Where it is, it says once, few, many or a class for expanded clones.

>NA|TRBV7-9|TRBJ2-5|13
CASSRNRGETQYF
>NA|TRBV9|TRBJ2-7|15
CASSVGGGSHYEQYF
>NA|TRBV27|TRBJ1-1|16
CASSLNFQGPMVSAFF
>NA|TRBV6-1|TRBJ1-1|12
CASTVRWTEAFF
>NA|TRBV7-2|TRBJ1-5|14
CASSEGQVRQPQHF
>NA|TRBV2|TRBJ2-5|13
CASSEASASGQYF
>NA|TRBV7-9|TRBJ1-5|15
CASSLVGQGNQPQHF
>NA|TRBV5-1|TRBJ1-1|14
CASSLEVPGDVAFF
>NA|TRBV7-9|TRBJ2-2|16
CASSRLVRGGTGELFF
>NA|TRBV28|TRBJ2-7|15
CASRQDHGQSYEQYF
>NA|TRBV5-4|TRBJ1-6|14
CASSSAGGNSPLHF
>NA|TRBV2|TRBJ1-5|15
CASSEGGFRNQPQHF
>few|TRBV5-8|TRBJ1-6|14
CASSPGQQSSPLHF
>NA|TRBV19|TRBJ1-6|14
CASSLGRLDSPLHF
>NA|TRBV18|TRBJ2-7|15
CASSPPGTRSYEQYF
>NA|TRBV7-9|TRBJ2-5|15
CASSSSPGSQETQYF
>NA|TRBV9|TRBJ1-3|14
CASSETGAGNTIYF
>once|TRBV11-3|TRBJ2-5|14
CASSLRQGQETQYF
>NA|TRBV7-9|TRBJ1-2|13
CASSSGQYYGYTF
>NA|TRBV11-2|TRBJ1-3|16
CASSPGGLGSGNTIYF
>NA|TRBV28|TRBJ1-1|13
CASSLPINTEAFF
>NA|TRBV18|TRBJ1-6|16
CASSDRPGQGDSPLHF
>NA|TRBV18|TRBJ1-1|13
CASSQGVNTEAFF
>NA|TRBV7-2|TRBJ2-2|14
CASSLARVTGELFF
>NA|TRBV19|TRBJ1-2|16
CASSSDGTRSLGGYTF
>NA|TRBV27|TRBJ2-1|16
CASSPSAGGPWMEQFF
>NA|TRBV7-6|TRBJ1-5|15
CASSPGTGSNQPQHF
>NA|TRBV7-8|TRBJ1-6|16
CASSFYDAPENSPLHF
>NA|TRBV19|TRBJ2-1|14
CASSITDRNNEQFF
>NA|TRBV28|NA|12
CASRDRAYEQYF
>NA|TRBV2|TRBJ1-2|13
CASSGQGNYGYTF
>NA|TRBV30|TRBJ1-6|12
CAWGTGNSPLHF
>NA|TRBV7-2|TRBJ2-7|16
CASSPSIGTGTYEQYF
>NA|TRBV6-4|TRBJ1-3|14
CASRGTGVGNTIYF
>NA|TRBV5-1|TRBJ1-2|14
CASSLRGYRRGYTF
>NA|TRBV5-1|TRBJ2-7|15
CASSLVSGGGYEQYF
>NA|TRBV7-2|TRBJ1-6|14
CASKTGTGGSPLHF
>NA|TRBV5-1|TRBJ2-2|15
CASSLGSGSTGELFF
>few|TRBV13|TRBJ1-1|13
CASSLVGDTEAFF
>NA|TRBV4-2|TRBJ2-3|15
CASSLQSSDTDTQYF
>few|TRBV7-2|TRBJ2-3|15
CASSLVGASTDTQYF
>NA|TRBV7-3|TRBJ2-5|17
CASSSGVGLAKAETQYF
>NA|TRBV11-2|TRBJ1-1|14
CASSLEGQGTEAFF
>NA|TRBV5-4|TRBJ2-6|17
CASSSYSRSSGANVLTF
>NA|TRBV28|TRBJ2-6|12
CASRRPANVLTF
>NA|TRBV7-2|TRBJ2-7|15
CASSRTADRLGEQYF
>NA|TRBV11-1|TRBJ2-5|15
CASSLVYRGGETQYF
>NA|TRBV7-9|TRBJ1-1|15
CASSPGQELNTEAFF
>NA|TRBV11-2|TRBJ1-3|17
CASSISLGVLSGNTIYF
>NA|TRBV4-1|TRBJ2-2|16
CASSQGSGANTGELFF
>NA|TRBV28|TRBJ1-1|16
CASSIGGAGMNTEAFF
>NA|TRBV5-1|TRBJ2-1|15
CASSSVWTFYNEQFF